This TCR beta chain was identified in a study of spatial heterogeneity in lung cancer. Across the whole study: Combinations of a unique TCR and a UMI were tallied in raw reads, and on average each appeared more than ten times.

Germline CDR1 and CDR2: LNHDA and SQIVND (reference sequence). The length of the CDR3 is 13 residues. V dropped 4 bases and J dropped 1 base, with 7 bases sitting between them. Time point noted: sample taken at primary tumor resection. Whole RNA from tumor, nontumor lung or frozen PBMC was sequenced unsorted. From the 5' RACE reads, TCRdb called clonotypes with MiXCR, one entry per CDR3 protein. The sample has 30,000 to 45,000 distinct CDR3 sequences, around 7% seen once. The sequenced sample was PBMCs, obtained at surgery. The chain employs TRBV19 and TRBJ1-2, with no clear D. The TCR originated in a male donor with early-stage non-small cell lung cancer. CDR3 bases: TGTGCCAGTAGTAGCGACGGTAACTATGGCTACACCTTC. Its translation is CASSSDGNYGYTF.